One and the same sample provided the 2 T cell receptor beta chains below, sequenced in a study of patients and donors after allogeneic stem cell transplantation. TCRdb reanalysed the RT-PCR reads using MiXCR and keeps one entry per CDR3 protein. The sample includes some 960,000 distinct CDR3 sequences, 15% to 20% of them seen just once. Material: blood, either unsorted or a sorted T cell fraction (not recorded which). These receptors all come from a human donor who was either an allogeneic HSCT recipient or a stem cell or donor lymphocyte infusion donor (not recorded which). It is not recorded whose cells these are; they may come from a transplant donor.

The V and J genes are TRBV12-3 or TRBV12-4 and TRBJ1-2; D remains ambiguous. Trimming took off 3 bases at V and 8 bases at J, with 10 bases between the two ends. This CDR3 has 12 residues. The CDR3 sequence is CASSFRHTGYTF. CDR3 DNA sequence: TGTGCCAGCAGTTTTAGGCACACCGGCTACACCTTC.

This clonotype showed up just a few times. V is TRBV2 and J is TRBJ1-1; D may be TRBD1 (6 bases). Germline CDR1 SNHLY, CDR2 FYNNEI. This CDR3 is 13 amino acids long. The ends were cut back, 7 bases at V and 5 bases at J, with 14 bases in the middle. CDR3 protein: CASTGEIGTEAFF. CDR3 bases: TGTGCCAGCACAGGGGAAATTGGTACTGAAGCTTTCTTT.